This T cell receptor beta chain emerged from a study of spatial heterogeneity in lung cancer. Each CDR3 protein is one row after TCRdb ran MiXCR on the 5' RACE reads. Of a few thousand distinct CDR3 sequences listed, 5% to 7% are singletons. Described time point: sample taken at primary tumor resection. Donors were around 70 untreated early-stage non-small cell lung cancer patients. Whole RNA, isolated from tumor, nontumor lung or frozen PBMC, was sequenced without prior sorting. This clonotype is judged medium-sized. Its target is not known. Overall study findings and caveats: Ubiquitous nonsynonymous mutations were tracked by counts of ubiquitous expanded TCRs, and regional ones by counts of regional expanded TCRs. In tumor T cells, estimated coverage reached roughly 7.6% for alpha chains and approximately 12% for beta chains. For expanded intratumoral alpha and beta TCRs, counts tracked tumor mutation counts.

This CDR3 region has 16 residues. The receptor's source is a male donor with early-stage non-small cell lung cancer. V and J are TRBV21-1 and TRBJ1-2; the table gives TRBD1 as D, unverified against the DNA. TRBV21-1 is assigned pseudogene status. This sample comprised lung tumor tissue, obtained at surgery. CDR3 sequence: CASSKGSQGADYGYTF. CDR3 DNA: TGTGCCAGCAGCAAAGGGTCACAGGGGGCGGACTATGGCTACACCTTC.